These 19 T cell receptor beta chains were all obtained from the same sample, sequenced in a study of human CD4 T cells and Enterobacteriaceae. Proliferating activated T cells were sorted by FACS as CFSE-low CD25+ ICOS+ after roughly 6-7 days. Memory CD4+ T cells were CFSE-labeled and cultured 2:1 with antigen-pulsed autologous monocytes. All CD4+ cells other than CD45RA+CCR7+CD95- naive cells were sorted as memory, over 95% pure. Clones were read by immunoSEQ multiplex PCR, and TCRdb kept only the in-frame ones, dropping some. The sample yields roughly 1,300 clones, 45% to 55% seen once. The specimen was bacteria-reactive CD4+ T cells grown in culture. As to subset: CFSE-low proliferating memory CD4 T cells sorted after in vitro stimulation with a heat-inactivated bacterium or M. tuberculosis lysate. These receptor sequences come from a human donor in good health.

The genes are TRBV5-5 and TRBJ2-3; tentatively, D is TRBD2 (5 bases). CDR1 is SGHKS, CDR2 YYEKEE, per germline (reference sequence). Trimming took 5 bases from V and 4 from J, leaving 14 bases between them. CDR3 length: 14 residues. CDR3 in DNA: TGTGCCAGCAGTCTTTTTGTGGGAGCAGATACGCAGTATTTT. This translates into CASSLFVGADTQYF.

The J gene is TRBJ2-2, the V gene TRBV5-6, with D possibly being TRBD2 (6 bases). Germline CDR1 and CDR2: SGHDT and YYEEEE. The V end lost 2 bases, the J end lost 0 bases, and 8 bases lay between the germline ends. The CDR3 spans 15 residues. For the CDR3, the DNA is TGTGCCAGCAGCTTAGCGGGCGCGAACACCGGGGAGCTGTTTTTT. Amino acids: CASSLAGANTGELFF.

This clone is labeled large. The J gene is TRBJ2-3, the V gene TRBV2; unclear D gene. Germline V gene lookup returns CDR1 SNHLY and CDR2 FYNNEI. V was pared by 5 bases and J by 1 base, with 10 bases between. The CDR3 loop spans 14 amino acids. CDR3 loop: CASSLRLGTDTQYF. As DNA, the CDR3 is TGTGCCAGCAGTCTTCGCCTAGGCACAGATACGCAGTATTTT.

The CDR3 DNA is TGTGCCAGCAGCTACAACTGGGACAGCTACGAGCAGTACTTC. It is translated as CASSYNWDSYEQYF. The chain combines TRBV7-2 with TRBJ2-7, with 7 nucleotides matching TRBD1. Germline V CDR1 and CDR2: SGHTA, FQGNSA. The CDR3 consists of 14 residues. The junction had 6 bases not matched to a gene; V was cut back by 4 bases and J by 3 bases.

The genes are TRBV6-9 and TRBJ2-7, with D maybe TRBD1 (6 bases). The germline V gene has CDR1 MNHGY and CDR2 SVAAGI. The CDR3 has 14 amino acids. The ends were cut back, 5 bases at V and 3 bases at J, with 14 bases in the middle. In DNA, the CDR3 is TGTGCCAGCAGTGAACTCAGGGGCCACTACGAGCAGTACTTC. Protein product: CASSELRGHYEQYF.

This chain connects TRBV7-2 to TRBJ1-5, with no clear D. Germline CDR1 SGHTA, CDR2 FQGNSA. This CDR3 is 15 amino acids long. Trimming pared 7 bases from V and 5 bases from J, leaving 18 bases between. CDR3 coding DNA: TGTGCCAGCACCAACTCTTTAGGTCGGGATCAGCCCCAGCATTTT. As protein: CASTNSLGRDQPQHF. Using reference TRBV7-2 and TRBJ1-5 for the parts outside the CDR3, the full variable domain is GAGVSQSPSNKVTEKGKDVELRCDPISGHTALYWYRQSLGQGLEFLIYFQGNSAPDKSGLPSDRFSAERTGGSVSTLTIQRTQQEDSAVYLCASTNSLGRDQPQHFGDGTRLSIL.

The genes are TRBV9 and TRBJ1-1; D is ambiguous. Germline values: CDR1 SGDLS, CDR2 YYNGEE. The V gene lost 5 bases and the J gene lost 3 bases, with 11 bases spanning the gap. This CDR3 has 13 amino acids. CDR3 sequence: CASRHGPHTEAFF. Here the CDR3 DNA reads TGTGCCAGCAGACACGGACCCCACACTGAAGCTTTCTTT.

This clone was counted between two and nine times. The rearrangement links TRBV7-2 to TRBJ2-2; D gene ambiguous. Germline values: CDR1 SGHTA, CDR2 FQGNSA. The CDR3 extends over 14 amino acids. Trimming left V 1 base short and J 4 bases short, with 7 bases between. The CDR3 nucleotides read TGTGCCAGCAGCTTAGGGCAGATCACCGGGGAGCTGTTTTTT. Its protein product is CASSLGQITGELFF.

CDR3 sequence reads: CSHNVREPGELFF. CDR3 sequence (DNA): TGCAGCCACAACGTTAGGGAACCCGGGGAGCTGTTTTTT. The chain is built from TRBV29-1 and TRBJ2-2, with D hard to call. Germline V gives CDR1 SQVTM, CDR2 ANQGSEA. CDR3 length equals 13 residues. With 8 bases removed from V and 6 bases from J, the gap between germline ends came to 16 bases.

The chain is built from TRBV7-3 and TRBJ1-2; D is uncertain. Trimming pared 4 bases from V and 0 bases from J, leaving 9 bases between. This CDR3 has 14 amino acids. Germline V lookup: CDR1 SGHTA, CDR2 FQGTGA. The CDR3 here is CASSSGSSNYGYTF. The CDR3 DNA is TGTGCCAGCAGCTCGGGGAGTTCTAACTATGGCTACACCTTC.

The V gene is TRBV6-5, the J gene TRBJ2-3, with 8 bases identical to TRBD1. This CDR3 spans 14 amino acids. Germline V gene sequence: CDR1 MNHEY, CDR2 SVGAGI. The V and J ends lost 5 bases and 5 bases, in that order; junction bases with no gene match: 6. The CDR3 protein is CASSRTGLRDTQYF. Here the CDR3 DNA reads TGTGCCAGCAGTCGGACAGGGTTAAGAGATACGCAGTATTTT.

This clone appeared a few times. The V call is TRBV2, the J call TRBJ1-4; D is ambiguous. The germline CDR1 and CDR2 sequences are SNHLY and FYNNEI. Trimming stripped 7 bases from V and 1 base from J, with 4 bases between. This CDR3 has 12 residues. As DNA, the CDR3 is TGTGCCAGCAAGATAACTAATGAAAAACTGTTTTTT. Protein product: CASKITNEKLFF.

This chain links TRBV28 with TRBJ2-1, with TRBD2 identical over 16 bases. This CDR3 region has 17 residues. With 3 bases clipped from V and 9 bases from J, the junction kept 8 bases outside the gene matches. CDR1 is MDHEN, CDR2 SYDVKM, per germline. CDR3 coding DNA: TGTGCCAGCAGTTTCTTGGGACTAGCGGGAGGGCCAGGTGAGCAGTTCTTC. Its protein product is CASSFLGLAGGPGEQFF.

Here the CDR3 reads CASSPGDRDSEQYF. For the CDR3, the DNA is TGTGCCAGCAGCCCAGGGGACAGGGATAGCGAGCAGTACTTC. V usage is TRBV7-8 and J usage is TRBJ2-7, with 9 positions matching TRBD1. Unmatched junction bases numbered 8, after V lost 5 bases and J lost 6 bases. Germline lookup yields CDR1 SGHVS and CDR2 FQNEAQ. The CDR3 loop spans 14 amino acids.

This clone has a handful of counts. This chain links TRBV5-5 with TRBJ1-1; D is ambiguous. V lost 0 bases and J lost 0, with 6 bases in between. Germline values: CDR1 SGHKS, CDR2 YYEKEE (reference sequence). CDR3 size: 14 residues. The CDR3 here is CASSLGALNTEAFF. CDR3 nucleotides: TGTGCCAGCAGCTTGGGCGCTCTGAACACTGAAGCTTTCTTT. Drawing the rest from reference TRBV5-5 and TRBJ1-1, the complete variable domain is DAGVTQSPTHLIKTRGQQVTLRCSPISGHKSVSWYQQVLGQGPQFIFQYYEKEERGRGNFPDRFSARQFPNYSSELNVNALLLGDSALYLCASSLGALNTEAFFGQGTRLTVV.

The chain couples TRBV7-2 to TRBJ1-3; D not certain. Per the germline V gene, CDR1 is SGHTA and CDR2 is FQGNSA. The CDR3 length is 14 residues. V lost 1 base and J 4 bases, leaving 8 bases between the germline ends. The CDR3 is CASSLVGRGNTIYF. The DNA for the CDR3 is TGTGCCAGCAGCTTAGTGGGCAGGGGAAACACCATATATTTT.

Only a few counts were recorded for this clone. The chain joins TRBV6-5 to TRBJ1-2; D is unresolved. The germline V gene has CDR1 MNHEY and CDR2 SVGAGI. CDR3 length: 12 amino acids. V was pared by 5 bases and J by 4 bases, with 8 bases between. DNA of the CDR3: TGTGCCAGCAGTGGGTACGGCTATGGCTACACCTTC. It is translated as CASSGYGYGYTF.

By sample share, this clone is medium-sized. The chain is built from TRBV6-1 and TRBJ2-7, with 11 bases identical to TRBD2. J lost 0 bases, V lost 4 bases, and 5 bases had no gene match. The CDR3 is 16 amino acids. The germline gives CDR1 MNHNS, CDR2 SASEGT. CDR3 DNA: TGTGCCAGCAGTGGTAGCGGGAGGGCCCTCTCCTACGAGCAGTACTTC. Its protein product is CASSGSGRALSYEQYF.

The chain uses TRBV5-1 and TRBJ2-3; D gene ambiguous. CDR1 and CDR2 from the germline V gene are SGHRS and YFSETQ. The CDR3 runs 14 residues. The germline V and J ends were trimmed by 4 bases and 0 bases, with 9 bases remaining between them. CDR3 region: CASSPGTSTDTQYF. The DNA of the CDR3 is TGCGCCAGCAGCCCAGGAACTAGCACAGATACGCAGTATTTT.